These 29 T cell receptor beta chains were sequenced from one sample in a study of human T cells and chemical hapten exposure. One entry per CDR3 protein results from TCRdb running MiXCR on the RACE reads. The repertoire holds 50,000 or so distinct CDR3 sequences, with less than 10% as singletons. Time point described: patch test 1, 2 weeks after DPC sensitization. Treatment: therapeutic diphenylcyclopropenone sensitization with weekly scalp DPC. This specimen was whole blood, taken in connection with sensitization to the hapten diphenylcyclopropenone (DPC). The receptor set was obtained from a woman aged 45-60 years with alopecia areata. Some clones in this sample may be carry-over from other donors' samples.

Many counts were recorded for this clonotype. The chain has TRBV6-6 and TRBJ2-2, with TRBD2 as a possible D gene (6 bases). This CDR3 is built from 15 residues. V was trimmed by 4 bases and J by 7 bases, leaving 16 bases between them. Germline V lookup: CDR1 MNHNY, CDR2 SVGAGI (reference sequence). The CDR3 region is CASSLGGKGVGELFF. The CDR3 DNA reads as TGTGCCAGCAGTTTAGGCGGGAAAGGTGTCGGGGAGCTGTTTTTT.

The sample holds a few counts of this clonotype. V usage is TRBV20-1 and J usage is TRBJ1-1; D unresolved. CDR1 and CDR2 from the germline V gene are DFQATT and SNEGSKA (reference sequence). CDR3 length: 14 residues. Trimming left V 6 bases short and J 1 base short, with 15 bases between. The CDR3 region is CSAFVGATNTEAFF. In nucleotides, the CDR3 is TGCAGTGCGTTTGTTGGCGCAACGAACACTGAAGCTTTCTTT.

V usage is TRBV19 and J usage is TRBJ1-2, with a tentative D call TRBD1 (6 bases). Germline CDR1 reads LNHDA; CDR2 reads SQIVND (reference sequence). The V end lost 4 bases, the J end lost 7 bases, and 10 bases lay between the germline ends. This CDR3 is 12 amino acids long. CDR3 in DNA: TGTGCCAGTAGTAGACAGGAGGCTGGCTACACCTTC. Translated: CASSRQEAGYTF.

This clonotype has at least ten counts. This chain links TRBV2 with TRBJ2-2, with 10 nucleotides matching TRBD1. Unmatched junction bases numbered 2, after V lost 6 bases and J lost 7 bases. Germline V gene sequence: CDR1 SNHLY, CDR2 FYNNEI. The CDR3 is made up of 13 amino acids. CDR3 region: CASRDRGFGELFF. The CDR3 region has the DNA TGTGCCAGCAGGGACAGGGGGTTCGGGGAGCTGTTTTTT.

This clonotype appeared many times. The V gene is TRBV7-9, the J gene TRBJ2-1; 9 bases match TRBD2. CDR1 SEHNR and CDR2 FQNEAQ come from the germline V gene (reference sequence). With V trimmed by 1 base and J by 7 bases, 5 bases remained unmatched. There are 15 residues in the CDR3. CDR3 sequence: CASSLVAGDANEQFF. The DNA for the CDR3 is TGTGCCAGCAGCTTAGTAGCGGGAGACGCGAATGAGCAGTTCTTC.

In this sample, this clonotype turned up many times. V gene TRBV12-2 combines with J gene TRBJ1-1. TRBV12-2 is a pseudogene. The CDR3 runs 17 residues. CDR3 sequence reads: CASRPITKGVMNTEAFF. The CDR3 DNA follows: TGTGCAAGTCGCCCCATAACCAAGGGAGTGATGAACACTGAAGCTTTCTTT.

This clonotype showed up many times. The J gene is TRBJ2-1, the V gene TRBV11-2, with a possible D match to TRBD2 (5 bases). The CDR3 sequence is 15 residues long. V gave up 5 bases and J gave up 12 bases, with 23 bases separating them. Germline CDR1 is SGHAT and CDR2 is FQNNGV. Written as DNA, the CDR3 is TGTGCCAGCAGCCTTCTCAATTACGGGGAGCCCCTGCAGTTCTTC. It translates to CASSLLNYGEPLQFF.

This clonotype has ten or more counts. The chain carries TRBV29-1 and TRBJ1-5; D may be TRBD1 (5 bases). The CDR3 spans 13 residues. V lost 3 bases and J 7 bases, leaving 13 bases between the germline ends. Germline V gene sequence: CDR1 SQVTM, CDR2 ANQGSEA. The CDR3 DNA reads as TGCAGCGTTGAGGAATTCTGGGGCCAGCCCCAGCATTTT. This codes for CSVEEFWGQPQHF.

This clonotype showed up many times. The V call is TRBV29-1, the J call TRBJ1-3; D is perhaps TRBD1 (6 bases). Trimming cost V 3 bases and J 0 bases, with 18 bases left between them. This CDR3 has 17 residues. In germline, CDR1 is SQVTM, CDR2 ANQGSEA. The CDR3 DNA reads TGCAGCGTTGATTTGGTTCCAGCCAGGGGCTCTGGAAACACCATATATTTT. This gives the protein CSVDLVPARGSGNTIYF. The full variable domain, in which reference TRBV29-1 and TRBJ1-3 provide the parts outside the CDR3, is SAVISQKPSRDICQRGTSLTIQCQVDSQVTMMFWYRQQPGQSLTLIATANQGSEATYESGFVIDKFPISRPNLTFSTLTVSNMSPEDSSIYLCSVDLVPARGSGNTIYFGEGSWLTVV.

This clonotype occurred many times. V is TRBV7-9 and J is TRBJ2-2; D assignment may be TRBD1 or TRBD2 (5 bases each). Germline lookup yields CDR1 SEHNR and CDR2 FQNEAQ (reference sequence). Trimming shortened V by 1 base and J by 4 bases, and 7 bases separated the two germline ends. This CDR3 region has 14 residues. The CDR3 reads CASSLVGTTGELFF. The DNA of the CDR3 is TGTGCCAGCAGCTTAGTAGGGACCACCGGGGAGCTGTTTTTT.

In this sample, this clonotype turned up many times. The rearrangement links TRBV29-1 to TRBJ2-5, with no clear D. The V and J ends lost 1 base and 1 base respectively, with 7 bases between them. The CDR3 runs to 13 residues. CDR1 SQVTM and CDR2 ANQGSEA come from the germline V gene. CDR3 region: CSVEVASQETQYF. The DNA for the CDR3 is TGCAGCGTTGAAGTGGCCTCCCAAGAGACCCAGTACTTC.

This clonotype was counted a few times. V and J are TRBV28 and TRBJ2-5; D not certain. V was shortened by 6 bases and J by 4 bases, with 6 bases between the two germline ends. The CDR3 length is 11 residues. CDR1 and CDR2 from the germline V gene are MDHEN and SYDVKM. In DNA, the CDR3 is TGTGCCAGCAGCACGAGAGAGACCCAGTACTTC. Translation gives CASSTRETQYF. The whole variable domain, remainder taken from reference TRBV28 and TRBJ2-5, is DVKVTQSSRYLVKRTGEKVFLECVQDMDHENMFWYRQDPGLGLRLIYFSYDVKMKEKGDIPEGYSVSREKKERFSLILESASTNQTSMYLCASSTRETQYFGPGTRLLVL.

The chain's CDR3 is CAISTLSYEQYF. The CDR3 DNA reads TGTGCCATCAGCACTCTTTCCTACGAGCAGTACTTC. This chain links TRBV10-3 with TRBJ2-7; D is unresolved. Trimming shortened V by 6 bases and J by 1 base, and 7 bases separated the two germline ends. Germline CDR1 and CDR2: ENHRY and SYGVKD. The CDR3 is 12 residues long.

This clonotype has ten or more counts. This sequence joins TRBV20-1 and TRBJ1-5; 11 positions agree with TRBD1. Germline V gene sequence: CDR1 DFQATT, CDR2 SNEGSKA (reference sequence). V trimming: 2 bases; J trimming: 5 bases; junction bases outside the gene matches: 5. This CDR3 region has 15 residues. CDR3 nucleotide sequence: TGCAGTGCTAGATCTGGGACAGGGGGTTATCAGCCCCAGCATTTT. It translates to CSARSGTGGYQPQHF.

The chain links TRBV5-5 to TRBJ1-2; D not resolved. Germline CDR1 and CDR2: SGHKS and YYEKEE (reference sequence). V lost 7 bases, J lost 3 bases, and 10 bases lay in between. The CDR3 covers 12 residues. CDR3 nucleotide sequence: TGTGCCAGCCAGTTGACGGACTATGGCTACACCTTC. This codes for CASQLTDYGYTF. Combining the CDR3 with reference TRBV5-5 and TRBJ1-2 gives the whole variable domain DAGVTQSPTHLIKTRGQQVTLRCSPISGHKSVSWYQQVLGQGPQFIFQYYEKEERGRGNFPDRFSARQFPNYSSELNVNALLLGDSALYLCASQLTDYGYTFGSGTRLTVV.

The chain couples TRBV6-5 to TRBJ2-2; D might be TRBD1 (5 bases). CDR1 and CDR2 (germline): MNHEY, SVGAGI. The CDR3 is 15 amino acids. The V end was cut by 10 bases, the J end by 1 base, with 16 bases between. For the CDR3, the DNA is TGTGCCATCAAGCAGGGCTTCTGGAACACCGGGGAGCTGTTTTTT. Its translation: CAIKQGFWNTGELFF.

The rearrangement links TRBV20-1 to TRBJ1-1, with no clear D. This CDR3 is built from 11 residues. From germline, CDR1 is DFQATT and CDR2 SNEGSKA (reference sequence). V lost 5 bases and J 1 base, leaving 5 bases between the germline ends. CDR3 sequence (DNA): TGCAGTGCTGTCTGGAACACTGAAGCTTTCTTT. Protein sequence: CSAVWNTEAFF.

This clonotype was seen repeatedly, ten times or more. The J gene is TRBJ2-2, the V gene TRBV20-1; a weak D match, TRBD1 (6 bases). Germline loops: CDR1 DFQATT, CDR2 SNEGSKA (reference sequence). The CDR3 is made up of 13 amino acids. Trimming removed 3 bases from V and 4 bases from J, with 9 bases in between. The CDR3 spells CSARVTGTGELFF. The CDR3 nucleotides are TGCAGTGCTAGGGTGACAGGCACCGGGGAGCTGTTTTTT.

At least ten counts were recorded for this clonotype. J is TRBJ2-3 and V is TRBV30; 13 nucleotides align to TRBD2. Germline CDR1 GTSNPN, CDR2 SVGIG (reference sequence). V gave up 3 bases and J gave up 0 bases; unmatched junction bases: 3. The length of the CDR3 is 16 residues. The CDR3 sequence is CAWSLGLAGSTDTQYF. For the CDR3, the DNA is TGTGCCTGGAGCTTGGGACTAGCGGGAAGCACAGATACGCAGTATTTT.

This clonotype was seen repeatedly, ten times or more. CDR3 DNA: TGTGCCAGCAGTCGAGGGGACAGCTCCTACAATGAGCAGTTCTTC. Protein: CASSRGDSSYNEQFF. The V gene is TRBV7-9, the J gene TRBJ2-1, with 7 bases aligning to TRBD1. Germline CDR1 and CDR2: SEHNR and FQNEAQ (reference sequence). J was trimmed by 0 bases and V by 6 bases; bases with no gene match: 5. The CDR3 has 15 amino acids.

The V call is TRBV28, the J call TRBJ2-7; 8 positions agree with TRBD2. Per germline, CDR1 MDHEN and CDR2 SYDVKM. Trimming at V came to 9 bases and at J to 5 bases, leaving 9 bases not matched to a gene. This CDR3 comprises 13 residues. CDR3 DNA: TGTGCCAGTAAAGCGGGAGATATCCACGAGCAGTACTTC. Protein: CASKAGDIHEQYF.

This clonotype was observed many times. The rearrangement uses TRBV10-3 and TRBJ2-3; D call uncertain. In germline, CDR1 is ENHRY, CDR2 SYGVKD. V shed 2 bases and J shed 3 bases, with 12 bases lying between them. CDR3 size: 15 residues. The CDR3 protein is CAISEPVQRTDTQYF. The CDR3 DNA sequence: TGTGCCATCAGTGAGCCAGTACAGAGAACAGATACGCAGTATTTT.

Ten or more counts support this clonotype. The CDR3 loop reads CASSLEAVNTGELFF. Here the CDR3 DNA reads TGTGCCAGCAGCTTAGAGGCGGTGAACACCGGGGAGCTGTTTTTT. The chain has TRBV7-6 and TRBJ2-2; D gene ambiguous. CDR1 and CDR2 from the germline V gene are SGHVS and FNYEAQ. Trimming shortened V by 1 base and J by 1 base, and 7 bases separated the two germline ends. The CDR3 sequence is 15 residues long.

The sample holds many counts of this clonotype. DNA for the CDR3: TGTGCCAGCAGTCGAGGACCCCACCACGAGCAGTACTTC. It is translated as CASSRGPHHEQYF. This chain connects TRBV6-1 to TRBJ2-7; no reliable D call. V was clipped by 5 bases and J by 5 bases, with 13 bases between them. CDR3 length: 13 residues. Germline values: CDR1 MNHNS, CDR2 SASEGT.

At least ten counts were recorded for this clonotype. The chain recombines TRBV5-1 with TRBJ2-7, with 7 bases identical to TRBD1. The J segment lost 2 bases and the V segment lost 5 bases, leaving 10 bases of the junction unmatched. The CDR3 sequence is 15 residues long. Germline V gene sequence: CDR1 SGHRS, CDR2 YFSETQ. CDR3 coding DNA: TGCGCCAGCAGACTCGAACAGGGGTCGACCTACGAGCAGTACTTC. Translation: CASRLEQGSTYEQYF.

This clonotype has at least ten counts. V usage is TRBV7-9 and J usage is TRBJ2-2; maybe TRBD1 (6 bases). Germline CDR1 and CDR2: SEHNR and FQNEAQ (reference sequence). There are 16 residues in the CDR3. V lost 4 bases, J lost 5 bases, and 17 bases lay in between. The CDR3 sequence: CASSSIFGGPTGELFF. CDR3 in DNA: TGTGCCAGCAGCTCCATCTTTGGGGGCCCGACCGGGGAGCTGTTTTTT.

This clonotype was detected a few times. The CDR3 here is CASSFTTENTEAFF. DNA for the CDR3: TGCGCCAGCAGCTTTACGACAGAGAACACTGAAGCTTTCTTT. This rearrangement joins TRBV5-1 to TRBJ1-1, with a weak D call TRBD1 (5 bases). Per germline, CDR1 SGHRS and CDR2 YFSETQ. V lost 2 bases to trimming and J lost 1 base, with 9 bases between them. The CDR3 extends over 14 amino acids. The full variable domain, completed using reference TRBV5-1 and TRBJ1-1, is KAGVTQTPRYLIKTRGQQVTLSCSPISGHRSVSWYQQTPGQGLQFLFEYFSETQRNKGNFPGRFSGRQFSNSRSEMNVSTLELGDSALYLCASSFTTENTEAFFGQGTRLTVV.

This clonotype is medium-sized. The chain joins TRBV4-1 to TRBJ2-5, with unresolved D. This CDR3 region has 16 residues. Germline CDR1 reads MGHRA; CDR2 reads YSYEKL. V shed 3 bases and J shed 0 bases, with 14 bases lying between them. Here the CDR3 reads CASSHSGGYDQETQYF. CDR3 nucleotides: TGCGCCAGCAGCCACTCGGGCGGCTACGACCAAGAGACCCAGTACTTC.

This clonotype was seen many times. J is TRBJ2-1 and V is TRBV27, with 8 bases that match TRBD2. J gave up 0 bases and V 6 bases, and 10 bases lay outside the gene matches. This CDR3 has 17 residues. The germline CDR1 and CDR2 sequences are MNHEY and SMNVEV (reference sequence). The CDR3 nucleotides are TGTGCCAGCAGCTACTATGGACTAGCCAGCTCCTACAATGAGCAGTTCTTC. This translates into CASSYYGLASSYNEQFF.